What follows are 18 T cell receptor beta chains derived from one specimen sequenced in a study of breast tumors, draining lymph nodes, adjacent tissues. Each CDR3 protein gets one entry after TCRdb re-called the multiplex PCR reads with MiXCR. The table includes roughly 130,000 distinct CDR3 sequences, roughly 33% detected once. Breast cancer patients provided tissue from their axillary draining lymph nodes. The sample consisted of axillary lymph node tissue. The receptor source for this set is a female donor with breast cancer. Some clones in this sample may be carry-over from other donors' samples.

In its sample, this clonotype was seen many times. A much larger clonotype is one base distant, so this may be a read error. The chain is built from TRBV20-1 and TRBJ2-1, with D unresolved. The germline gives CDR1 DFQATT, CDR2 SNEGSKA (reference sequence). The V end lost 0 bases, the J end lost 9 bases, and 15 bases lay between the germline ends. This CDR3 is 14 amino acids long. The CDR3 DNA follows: TGCAGTGCTAGAGATCGCTACCCAGTGACTGAGCAGTTCTTC. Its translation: CSARDRYPVTEQFF.

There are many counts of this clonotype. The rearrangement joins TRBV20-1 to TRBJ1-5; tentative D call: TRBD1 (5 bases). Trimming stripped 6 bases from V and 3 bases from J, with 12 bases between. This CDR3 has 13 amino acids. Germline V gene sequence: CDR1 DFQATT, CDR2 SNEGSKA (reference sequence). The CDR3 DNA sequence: TGCAGTGCGTGTGAGGGACTCAATCAGCCCCAGCATTTT. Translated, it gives CSACEGLNQPQHF.

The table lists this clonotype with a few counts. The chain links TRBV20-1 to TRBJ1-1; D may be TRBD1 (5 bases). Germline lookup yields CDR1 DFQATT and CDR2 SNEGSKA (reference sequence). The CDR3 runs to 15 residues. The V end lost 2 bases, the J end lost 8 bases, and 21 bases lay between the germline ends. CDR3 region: CSARSPQQATKEAFF. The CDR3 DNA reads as TGCAGTGCTAGATCGCCACAACAGGCGACAAAAGAAGCTTTCTTT.

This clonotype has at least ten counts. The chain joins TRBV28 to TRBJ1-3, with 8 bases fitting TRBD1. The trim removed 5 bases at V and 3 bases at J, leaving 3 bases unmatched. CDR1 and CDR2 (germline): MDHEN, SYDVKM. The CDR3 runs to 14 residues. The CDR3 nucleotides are TGTGCCAGCAGTAGGACAGGGTTTGGAAACACCATATATTTT. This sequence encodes CASSRTGFGNTIYF.

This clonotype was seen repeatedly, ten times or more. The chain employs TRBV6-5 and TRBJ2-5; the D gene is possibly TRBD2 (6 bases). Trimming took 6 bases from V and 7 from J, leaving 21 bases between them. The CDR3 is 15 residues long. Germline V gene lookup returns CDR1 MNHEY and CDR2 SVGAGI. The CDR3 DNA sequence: TGTGCCAGCAGGGCTTGGGACTCCCTAAGTGGGACCCAGTACTTC. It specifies CASRAWDSLSGTQYF.

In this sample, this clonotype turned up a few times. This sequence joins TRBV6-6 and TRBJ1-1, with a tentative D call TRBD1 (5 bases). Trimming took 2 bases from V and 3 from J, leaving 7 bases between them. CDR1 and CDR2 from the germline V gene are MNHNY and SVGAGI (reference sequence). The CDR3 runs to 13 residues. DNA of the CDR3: TGTGCCAGCAGTTACAAAGGGGACACTGAAGCTTTCTTT. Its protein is CASSYKGDTEAFF.

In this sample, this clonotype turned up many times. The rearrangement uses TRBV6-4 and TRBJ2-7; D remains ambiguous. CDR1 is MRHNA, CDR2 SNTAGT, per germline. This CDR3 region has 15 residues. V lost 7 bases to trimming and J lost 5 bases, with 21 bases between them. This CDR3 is CASTPSPLHGDEQYF. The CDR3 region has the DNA TGTGCCAGCACCCCTTCCCCCTTACATGGGGACGAGCAGTACTTC.

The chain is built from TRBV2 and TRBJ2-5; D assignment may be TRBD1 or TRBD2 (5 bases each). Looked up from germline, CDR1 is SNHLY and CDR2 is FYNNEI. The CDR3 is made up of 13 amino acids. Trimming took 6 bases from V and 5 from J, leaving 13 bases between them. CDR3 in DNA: TGTGCCAGCAGGGGAGACTGGGGGGAGACCCAGTACTTC. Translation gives CASRGDWGETQYF.

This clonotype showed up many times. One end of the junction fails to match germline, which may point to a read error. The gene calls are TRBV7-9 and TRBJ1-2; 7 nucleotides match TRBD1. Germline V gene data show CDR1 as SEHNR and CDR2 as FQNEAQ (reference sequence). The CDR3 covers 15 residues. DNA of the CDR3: TGTGCCAGCAGCGAGCAGGGGGGGTCAAACTATGGCTACCCCTTC. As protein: CASSEQGGSNYGYPF.

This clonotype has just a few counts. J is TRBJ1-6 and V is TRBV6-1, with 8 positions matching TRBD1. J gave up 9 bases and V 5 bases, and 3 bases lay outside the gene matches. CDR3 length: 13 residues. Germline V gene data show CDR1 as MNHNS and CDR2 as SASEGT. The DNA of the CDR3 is TGTGCCAGCAGTCAACAGGGGGGTTCACCCCTCCACTTT. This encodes CASSQQGGSPLHF.

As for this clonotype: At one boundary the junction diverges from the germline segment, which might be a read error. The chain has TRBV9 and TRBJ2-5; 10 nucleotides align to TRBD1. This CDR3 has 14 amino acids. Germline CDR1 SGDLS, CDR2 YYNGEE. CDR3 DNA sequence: TGTGCCAGCGGACGGACAGGGGGGCCCGAGACCCAGTCCTTC. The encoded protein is CASGRTGGPETQSF.

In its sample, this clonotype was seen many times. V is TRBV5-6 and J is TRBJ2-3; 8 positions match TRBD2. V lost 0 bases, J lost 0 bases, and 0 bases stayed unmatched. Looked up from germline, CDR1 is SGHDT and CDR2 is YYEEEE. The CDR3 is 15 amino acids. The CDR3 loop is CASSLGLASTDTQYF. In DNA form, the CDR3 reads TGTGCCAGCAGCTTGGGACTAGCGAGCACAGATACGCAGTATTTT.

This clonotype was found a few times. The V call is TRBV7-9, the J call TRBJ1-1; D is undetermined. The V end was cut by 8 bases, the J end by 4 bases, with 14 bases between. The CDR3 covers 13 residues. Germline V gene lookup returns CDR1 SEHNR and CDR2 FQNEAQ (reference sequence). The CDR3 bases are TGTGCCAGCGGTCCAAGTCACAGCACTGAAGCTTTCTTT. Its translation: CASGPSHSTEAFF.

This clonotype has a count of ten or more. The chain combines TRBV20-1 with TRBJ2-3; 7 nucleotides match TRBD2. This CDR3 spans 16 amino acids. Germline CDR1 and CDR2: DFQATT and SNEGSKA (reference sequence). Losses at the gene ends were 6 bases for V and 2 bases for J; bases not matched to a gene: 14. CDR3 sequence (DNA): TGCAGTGCGCCTCCCATGGGGAGGGCGTACACAGATACGCAGTATTTT. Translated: CSAPPMGRAYTDTQYF.

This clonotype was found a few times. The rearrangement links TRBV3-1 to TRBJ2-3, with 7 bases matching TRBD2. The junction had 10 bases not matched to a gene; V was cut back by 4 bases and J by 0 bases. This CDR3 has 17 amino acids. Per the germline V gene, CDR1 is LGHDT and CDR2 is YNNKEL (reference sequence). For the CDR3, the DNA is TGTGCCAGCAGCCCACTAGCGCGGGGGATAAGCACAGATACGCAGTATTTT. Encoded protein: CASSPLARGISTDTQYF.

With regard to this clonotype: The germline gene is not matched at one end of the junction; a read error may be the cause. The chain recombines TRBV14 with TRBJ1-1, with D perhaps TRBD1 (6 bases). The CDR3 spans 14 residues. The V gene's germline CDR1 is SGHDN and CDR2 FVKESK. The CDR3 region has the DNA TGTGCCAGCAGCCAAGAAACAGGGATCACTGAAGCTTGCTTT. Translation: CASSQETGITEACF.

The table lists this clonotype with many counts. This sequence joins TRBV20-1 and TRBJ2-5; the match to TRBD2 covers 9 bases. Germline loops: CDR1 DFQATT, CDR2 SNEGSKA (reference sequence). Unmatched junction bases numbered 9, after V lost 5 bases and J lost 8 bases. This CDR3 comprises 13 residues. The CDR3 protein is CSAGTSSGGTQYF. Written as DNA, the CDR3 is TGCAGTGCTGGGACTAGCTCAGGTGGAACCCAGTACTTC.

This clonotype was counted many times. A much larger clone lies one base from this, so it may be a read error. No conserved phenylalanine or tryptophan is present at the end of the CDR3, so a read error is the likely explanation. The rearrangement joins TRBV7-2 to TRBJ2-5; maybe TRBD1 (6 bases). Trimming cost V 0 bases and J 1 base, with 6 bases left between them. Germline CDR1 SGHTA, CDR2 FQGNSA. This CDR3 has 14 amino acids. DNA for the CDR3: TGTGCCAGCAGCTTAGCGGGGGCCCAAGAGACCCAGTACCTC. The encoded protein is CASSLAGAQETQYL.